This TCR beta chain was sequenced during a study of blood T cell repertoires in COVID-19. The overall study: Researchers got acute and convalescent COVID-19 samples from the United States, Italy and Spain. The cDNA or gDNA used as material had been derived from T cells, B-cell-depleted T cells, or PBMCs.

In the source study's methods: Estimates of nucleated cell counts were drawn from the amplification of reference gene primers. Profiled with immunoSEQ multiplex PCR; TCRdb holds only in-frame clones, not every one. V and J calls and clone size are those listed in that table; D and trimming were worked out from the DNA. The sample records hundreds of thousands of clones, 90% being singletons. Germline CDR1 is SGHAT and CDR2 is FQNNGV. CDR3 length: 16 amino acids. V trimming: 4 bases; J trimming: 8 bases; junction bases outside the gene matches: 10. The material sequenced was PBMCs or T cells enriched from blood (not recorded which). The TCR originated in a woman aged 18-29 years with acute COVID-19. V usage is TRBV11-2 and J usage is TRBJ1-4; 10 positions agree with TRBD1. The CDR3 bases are TGTGCCAGCAGCTCTGGACAGGGGGTGATGAGCGAAAAACTGTTTTTT. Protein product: CASSSGQGVMSEKLFF.